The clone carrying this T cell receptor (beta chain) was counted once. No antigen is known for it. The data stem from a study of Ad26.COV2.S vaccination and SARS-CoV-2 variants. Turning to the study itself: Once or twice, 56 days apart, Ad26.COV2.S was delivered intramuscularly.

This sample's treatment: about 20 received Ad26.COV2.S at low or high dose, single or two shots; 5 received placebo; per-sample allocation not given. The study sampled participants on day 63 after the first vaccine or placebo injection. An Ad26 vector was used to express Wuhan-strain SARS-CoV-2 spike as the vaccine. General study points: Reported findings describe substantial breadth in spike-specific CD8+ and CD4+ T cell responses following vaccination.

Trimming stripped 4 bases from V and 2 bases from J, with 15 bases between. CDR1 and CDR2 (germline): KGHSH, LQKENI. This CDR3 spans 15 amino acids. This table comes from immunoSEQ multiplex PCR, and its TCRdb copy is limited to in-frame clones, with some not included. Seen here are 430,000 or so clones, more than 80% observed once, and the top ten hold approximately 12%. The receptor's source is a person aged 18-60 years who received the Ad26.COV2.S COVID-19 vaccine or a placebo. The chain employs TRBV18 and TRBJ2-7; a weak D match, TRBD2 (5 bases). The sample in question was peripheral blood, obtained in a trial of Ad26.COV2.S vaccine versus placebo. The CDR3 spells CASSLGGVGAYEQYF. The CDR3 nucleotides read TGTGCCAGCTCACTGGGTGGGGTGGGAGCCTACGAGCAGTACTTC. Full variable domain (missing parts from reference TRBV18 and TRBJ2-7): NAGVMQNPRHLVRRRGQEARLRCSPMKGHSHVYWYRQLPEEGLKFMVYLQKENIIDESGMPKERFSAEFPKEGPSILRIQQVVRGDSAAYFCASSLGGVGAYEQYFGPGTRLTVT.